These 23 T cell receptor beta chains share one sample of origin, sequenced in a study of OX40 agonist ivuxolimab in advanced cancers. Profiled with immunoSEQ multiplex PCR; TCRdb holds only in-frame clones, not every one. The sample yields about 46,000 clones, 88% seen once. This specimen was CD4+ or CD8+ T cells sorted from blood, taken in a trial of the OX40 agonist ivuxolimab. These receptor sequences come from an adult with an advanced solid tumor such as melanoma, head and neck, liver or kidney cancer.

This clone was seen once. The V and J genes are TRBV7-8 and TRBJ1-3; unclear D gene. This CDR3 is 16 amino acids long. Germline V gene data show CDR1 as SGHVS and CDR2 as FQNEAQ. Trimming took off 0 bases at V and 0 bases at J, with 9 bases between the two ends. The CDR3 is CASSLASAFSGNTIYF. CDR3 DNA: TGTGCCAGCAGCTTAGCCAGCGCATTCTCTGGAAACACCATATATTTT.

V usage is TRBV7-9 and J usage is TRBJ1-6; D uncertain. The V and J ends lost 5 bases and 8 bases respectively, with 10 bases between them. Germline V gene sequence: CDR1 SEHNR, CDR2 FQNEAQ (reference sequence). The CDR3 has 13 residues. DNA of the CDR3: TGTGCCAGCAGCCCCGGCAGAGATTCACCCCTCCACTTT. The encoded protein is CASSPGRDSPLHF.

The V call is TRBV5-8, the J call TRBJ2-2, with D perhaps TRBD2 (5 bases). The CDR3 runs to 16 residues. V was trimmed by 0 bases and J by 7 bases, leaving 16 bases between them. CDR1 is SGHTS, CDR2 YDEGEE, per germline. The CDR3 here is CASSLGVRREIGELFF. Here the CDR3 DNA reads TGTGCCAGCAGCTTGGGAGTACGTAGGGAGATCGGGGAGCTGTTTTTT.

The chain's CDR3 is CATSRGSGSFTQPQHF. The CDR3 region has the DNA TGTGCCACCAGCAGAGGATCAGGGAGTTTTACTCAGCCCCAGCATTTT. The J gene is TRBJ1-5, the V gene TRBV15, with a tentative D call TRBD1 (5 bases). CDR1 and CDR2 from the germline V gene are LNHNV and YYDKDF (reference sequence). V lost 1 base to trimming and J lost 6 bases, with 16 bases between them. The CDR3 extends over 16 amino acids.

This chain connects TRBV5-6 to TRBJ1-2; 7 bases align to TRBD1. The CDR3 sequence is 17 residues long. V was clipped by 4 bases and J by 4 bases; unmatched bases: 16. Germline V gene lookup returns CDR1 SGHDT and CDR2 YYEEEE. CDR3 bases: TGTGCCAGCAGCGCGGCAATAGACAGGGTGGTAAGCTATGGCTACACCTTC. Protein sequence: CASSAAIDRVVSYGYTF. The variable domain in full, with the rest retrieved from reference TRBV5-6 and TRBJ1-2, is DAGVTQSPTHLIKTRGQQVTLRCSPKSGHDTVSWYQQALGQGPQFIFQYYEEEERQRGNFPDRFSGHQFPNYSSELNVNALLLGDSALYLCASSAAIDRVVSYGYTFGSGTRLTVV.

The V call is TRBV10-3, the J call TRBJ1-2, with D possibly TRBD1 on 5 matching bases. Germline V gene data show CDR1 as ENHRY and CDR2 as SYGVKD. The CDR3 covers 17 residues. V gave up 5 bases and J gave up 6 bases, with 25 bases separating them. CDR3 bases: TGTGCCATCAGTAAAGTGAGGGACGGGGCTCCGAGGGATGGCTACACCTTC. It specifies CAISKVRDGAPRDGYTF.

The chain employs TRBV6-1 and TRBJ1-6; no firm D call. From germline, CDR1 is MNHNS and CDR2 SASEGT. This CDR3 region has 12 residues. Trimming left V 0 bases short and J 8 bases short, with 2 bases between. The CDR3 coding sequence is TGTGCCAGCAGTGAAGCTGATTCACCCCTCCACTTT. It yields the protein CASSEADSPLHF.

About this clone itself: Other DNA sequences in this specimen translate into the identical CDR3. This sequence joins TRBV28 and TRBJ1-5; TRBD1 agrees at 9 bases. The CDR3 contains 15 residues. The ends lost 3 bases at V and 7 bases at J; junction bases unmatched: 7. Looked up from germline, CDR1 is MDHEN and CDR2 is SYDVKM. The CDR3 protein is CASSLGQGFRQPQHF. CDR3 sequence (DNA): TGTGCCAGCAGTTTGGGACAGGGATTTAGACAGCCCCAGCATTTT.

V is TRBV10-3 and J is TRBJ2-7, with D perhaps matching TRBD1 (5 bases). The CDR3 runs to 11 residues. Germline V gives CDR1 ENHRY, CDR2 SYGVKD. V was clipped by 4 bases and J by 5 bases, with 6 bases between them. The CDR3 DNA follows: TGTGCCATCAGTGGCAGGGACGAGCAGTACTTC. Translating it yields CAISGRDEQYF.

J is TRBJ1-1 and V is TRBV6-5; unclear D gene. Germline values: CDR1 MNHEY, CDR2 SVGAGI. Trimming shortened V by 5 bases and J by 8 bases, and 18 bases separated the two germline ends. The CDR3 has 14 residues. Here the CDR3 reads CASSLDSVEGEAFF. The CDR3 nucleotides are TGTGCCAGCAGTCTCGATTCAGTGGAAGGGGAAGCTTTCTTT.

The genes are TRBV6-6 and TRBJ2-7, with 7 bases fitting TRBD2. CDR3 length: 16 amino acids. V trimming: 2 bases; J trimming: 2 bases; junction bases outside the gene matches: 9. Germline assignment: CDR1 MNHNY and CDR2 SVGAGI (reference sequence). The CDR3 sequence is CASSYTGAREAYEQYF. CDR3 in DNA: TGTGCCAGCAGTTACACGGGCGCCCGGGAGGCCTACGAGCAGTACTTC.

The chain recombines TRBV4-1 with TRBJ2-1; TRBD1 matches at 9 bases. Germline V gene sequence: CDR1 MGHRA, CDR2 YSYEKL. With V trimmed by 0 bases and J by 3 bases, 9 bases remained unmatched. The CDR3 covers 18 residues. In DNA, the CDR3 is TGCGCCAGCAGCCAAGATAGATGGGACAGGGTTGGCTACAATGAGCAGTTCTTC. This gives the protein CASSQDRWDRVGYNEQFF.

The chain is built from TRBV21-1 and TRBJ2-1; the listed D gene, TRBD2, was not tested against the DNA. TRBV21-1 is tagged as a pseudogene. CDR3 length: 16 amino acids. The CDR3 sequence: CASSKFGGGPYNEQFF. CDR3 coding DNA: TGTGCCAGCAGCAAATTCGGCGGGGGCCCTTACAATGAGCAGTTCTTC.

The CDR3 reads CSVENRAETQYF. The CDR3 nucleotides are TGCAGCGTTGAGAACAGGGCAGAGACCCAGTACTTC. V usage is TRBV29-1 and J usage is TRBJ2-5; perhaps TRBD1 as D (6 bases). V gave up 3 bases and J gave up 4 bases, with 9 bases separating them. Looked up from germline, CDR1 is SQVTM and CDR2 is ANQGSEA. The CDR3 has 12 amino acids.

In the case of this clone: This same CDR3 is encoded by further DNA sequences in the sample. The chain couples TRBV4-3 to TRBJ2-4; D unresolved. The V end lost 1 base, the J end lost 0 bases, and 4 bases lay between the germline ends. This CDR3 has 14 residues. Germline assignment: CDR1 LGHNA and CDR2 YSLEER. In nucleotides, the CDR3 is TGCGCCAGCAGCCAAGGGGGAGCCAAAAACATTCAGTACTTC. Translating it yields CASSQGGAKNIQYF.

The chain joins TRBV7-9 to TRBJ2-7; 7 positions agree with TRBD2. The CDR3 has 14 residues. Germline values: CDR1 SEHNR, CDR2 FQNEAQ (reference sequence). The V segment lost 5 bases and the J segment 3 bases; nucleotides outside the gene matches: 7. The CDR3 reads CASSQGLSDYEQYF. CDR3 DNA: TGTGCCAGCAGCCAGGGACTATCCGACTACGAGCAGTACTTC.

The chain uses TRBV4-1 and TRBJ1-4; perhaps TRBD1 as D (5 bases). From germline, CDR1 is MGHRA and CDR2 YSYEKL. This CDR3 has 15 amino acids. Trimming stripped 0 bases from V and 5 bases from J, with 10 bases between. The CDR3 sequence: CASSQDRGVNEKLFF. The CDR3 DNA is TGCGCCAGCAGCCAAGATCGGGGGGTGAATGAAAAACTGTTTTTT.

The gene calls are TRBV10-3 and TRBJ2-1, with D perhaps assigned TRBD1 or TRBD2 (5 bases each). CDR3 length: 13 amino acids. CDR1 is ENHRY and CDR2 is SYGVKD in the germline V gene. V lost 4 bases to trimming and J lost 8 bases, with 12 bases between them. The CDR3 protein is CAISGDPGDEQFF. CDR3 DNA: TGTGCCATCAGTGGGGACCCTGGGGATGAGCAGTTCTTC.

The V call is TRBV5-1, the J call TRBJ2-5, with TRBD2 matching 9 bases. Per the germline V gene, CDR1 is SGHRS and CDR2 is YFSETQ. With V trimmed by 0 bases and J by 5 bases, 14 bases remained unmatched. The CDR3 has 18 amino acids. CDR3 protein: CASSLGGGLAGELETQYF. CDR3 DNA: TGCGCCAGCAGCTTGGGTGGGGGCTTAGCGGGAGAATTGGAGACCCAGTACTTC.

V is TRBV27 and J is TRBJ2-1, with a possible D match to TRBD2 (6 bases). This CDR3 contains 14 residues. The germline CDR1 and CDR2 sequences are MNHEY and SMNVEV (reference sequence). Trimming removed 6 bases from V and 4 bases from J, with 13 bases in between. Here the CDR3 DNA reads TGTGCCAGCAGAACTGGGACTGATTACAATGAGCAGTTCTTC. Protein product: CASRTGTDYNEQFF.

This clone appeared a single time. This chain connects TRBV11-2 to TRBJ2-7; 10 nucleotides align to TRBD1. Germline V gives CDR1 SGHAT, CDR2 FQNNGV. V gave up 3 bases and J gave up 3 bases; unmatched junction bases: 5. CDR3 length: 15 residues. CDR3 coding DNA: TGTGCCAGCAGCTTGGAAGGGACAGGGGTCTACGAGCAGTACTTC. Protein sequence: CASSLEGTGVYEQYF.

The V gene is TRBV9, the J gene TRBJ2-6, with 11 bases identical to TRBD1. In germline, CDR1 is SGDLS, CDR2 YYNGEE. J was trimmed by 4 bases and V by 3 bases; bases with no gene match: 6. This CDR3 has 17 amino acids. The CDR3 nucleotides read TGTGCCAGCAGCGAGGGAGGACAGGGGGCCGGGGCCAACGTCCTGACTTTC. This codes for CASSEGGQGAGANVLTF.

The rearrangement links TRBV6-1 to TRBJ2-3; no firm D call. The CDR3 has 12 residues. The V gene lost 2 bases and the J gene lost 5 bases, with 5 bases spanning the gap. The germline CDR1 and CDR2 sequences are MNHNS and SASEGT. CDR3 bases: TGTGCCAGCAGTGAACACCTAGATACGCAGTATTTT. Protein: CASSEHLDTQYF.